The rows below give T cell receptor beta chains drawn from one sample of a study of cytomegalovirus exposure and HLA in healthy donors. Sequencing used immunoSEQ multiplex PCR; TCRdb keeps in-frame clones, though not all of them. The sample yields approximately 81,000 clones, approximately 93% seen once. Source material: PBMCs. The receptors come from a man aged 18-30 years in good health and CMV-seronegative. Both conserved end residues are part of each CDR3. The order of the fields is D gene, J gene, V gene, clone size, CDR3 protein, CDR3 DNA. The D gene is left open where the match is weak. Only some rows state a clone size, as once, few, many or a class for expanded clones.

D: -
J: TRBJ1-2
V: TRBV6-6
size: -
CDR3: CASSYQDSNYGYTF
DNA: TGTGCCAGCAGTTATCAAGACAGTAACTATGGCTACACCTTC

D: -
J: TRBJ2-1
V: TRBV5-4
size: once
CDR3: CASSFINEQFF
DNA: TGTGCCAGCAGCTTTATCAATGAGCAGTTCTTC

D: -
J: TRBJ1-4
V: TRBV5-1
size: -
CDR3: CASRYQLGEKLFF
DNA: TGCGCCAGCAGGTATCAGCTCGGGGAAAAACTGTTTTTT

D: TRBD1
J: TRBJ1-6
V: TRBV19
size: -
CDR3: CASSWDRANSPLHF
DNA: TGTGCCAGTAGTTGGGACAGGGCGAATTCACCCCTCCACTTT

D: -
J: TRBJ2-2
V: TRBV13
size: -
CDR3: CASSRTNTGELFF
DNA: TGTGCCAGCAGCCGTACGAACACCGGGGAGCTGTTTTTT

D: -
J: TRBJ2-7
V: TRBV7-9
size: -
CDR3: CASSPRTRLEQYF
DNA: TGTGCCAGCAGCCCCCGAACCCGACTGGAGCAGTACTTC

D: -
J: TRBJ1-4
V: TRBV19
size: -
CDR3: CASSKTGLGDEKLFF
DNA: TGTGCCAGTAGTAAGACAGGCTTGGGGGATGAAAAACTGTTTTTT

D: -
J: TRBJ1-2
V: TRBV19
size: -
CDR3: CASSPGIRYDYGYTF
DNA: TGTGCCAGTAGTCCAGGGATCCGGTACGACTATGGCTACACCTTC

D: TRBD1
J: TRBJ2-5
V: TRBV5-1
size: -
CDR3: CASSLRGQGFETQYF
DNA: TGCGCCAGCAGCTTGAGGGGACAGGGATTCGAGACCCAGTACTTC

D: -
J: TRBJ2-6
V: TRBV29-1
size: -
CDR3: CSVSGARTGANVLTF
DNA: TGCAGCGTTTCGGGAGCCCGCACTGGGGCCAACGTCCTGACTTTC

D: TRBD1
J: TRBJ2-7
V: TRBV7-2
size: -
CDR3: CASSFRQGPHEQYF
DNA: TGTGCCAGCAGCTTTCGACAGGGTCCCCACGAGCAGTACTTC

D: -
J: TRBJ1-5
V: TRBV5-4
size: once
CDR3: CASSLGGALHSNQPQHF
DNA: TGTGCCAGCAGCTTAGGGGGGGCGCTGCATAGCAATCAGCCCCAGCATTTT

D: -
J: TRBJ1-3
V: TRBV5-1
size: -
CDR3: CASSLVGSGNTIYF
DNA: TGCGCCAGCAGCTTGGTTGGGAGCGGAAACACCATATATTTT

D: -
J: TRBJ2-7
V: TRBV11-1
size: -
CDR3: CASSLAEAAGAYEQYF
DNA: TGTGCCAGCAGCTTAGCGGAGGCCGCAGGCGCCTACGAGCAGTACTTC

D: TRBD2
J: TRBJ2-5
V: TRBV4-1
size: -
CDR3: CASSQNPGLARETQYF
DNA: TGCGCCAGCAGCCAGAATCCGGGACTAGCGCGGGAGACCCAGTACTTC

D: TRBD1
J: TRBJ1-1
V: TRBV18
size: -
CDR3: CASSPQGENTEAFF
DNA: TGTGCCAGCTCACCCCAGGGGGAGAACACTGAAGCTTTCTTT

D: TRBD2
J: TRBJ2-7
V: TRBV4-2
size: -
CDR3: CASSQDRLAGDEQYF
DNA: TGTGCCAGCAGCCAAGATCGGCTAGCGGGAGACGAGCAGTACTTC

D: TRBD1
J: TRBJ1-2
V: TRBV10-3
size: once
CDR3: CATQDRVSNYGYTF
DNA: TGTGCCACCCAGGACAGGGTGAGCAACTATGGCTACACCTTC

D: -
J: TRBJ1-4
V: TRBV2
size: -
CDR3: CASSGRGWGEKLFF
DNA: TGTGCCAGCAGTGGTCGGGGGTGGGGTGAAAAACTGTTTTTT

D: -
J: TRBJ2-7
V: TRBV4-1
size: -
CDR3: CASSPVGSHEQYF
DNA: TGCGCCAGCAGCCCTGTGGGCTCCCACGAGCAGTACTTC

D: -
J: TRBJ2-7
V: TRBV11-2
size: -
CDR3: CASSLNRASGEQYF
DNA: TGTGCCAGCAGCTTAAACAGGGCCTCTGGCGAGCAGTACTTC

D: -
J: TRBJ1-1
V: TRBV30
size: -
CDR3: CAWSMRSGSTEAFF
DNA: TGTGCCTGGAGTATGCGCTCGGGGAGCACTGAAGCTTTCTTT

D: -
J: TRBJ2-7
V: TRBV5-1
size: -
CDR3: CASSAAGDYYEQYF
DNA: TGCGCCAGCAGCGCAGCGGGCGATTACTACGAGCAGTACTTC

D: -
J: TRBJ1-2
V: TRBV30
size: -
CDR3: CAWSVQGDSYGYTF
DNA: TGTGCCTGGAGTGTACAGGGTGATAGCTATGGCTACACCTTC

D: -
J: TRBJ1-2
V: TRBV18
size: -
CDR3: CASSQPGQGDYGYTF
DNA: TGTGCCAGCTCACAACCGGGACAAGGGGACTATGGCTACACCTTC

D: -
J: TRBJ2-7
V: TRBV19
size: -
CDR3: CASSPYPTYEQYF
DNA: TGTGCCAGTAGTCCCTACCCTACCTACGAGCAGTACTTC

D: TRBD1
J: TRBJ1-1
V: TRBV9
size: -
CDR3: CASSPWDSSTEAFF
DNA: TGTGCCAGCAGCCCTTGGGACAGTAGCACTGAAGCTTTCTTT